Below are 19 T cell receptor beta chains sequenced from a single sample in a study of T-cell reconstitution after alpha-beta-depleted transplantation in children (TCRdb year 2016). The library came from PCR. Sequencer: Illumina HiSeq 2500. TCR library preparation used molecular barcoding, with unique molecular identifiers applied to normalize quantification of the TCRbeta repertoire. TCRdb itself trimmed the public reads at Q25 with fastp, ran MiXCR and retained productive beta chains. Merged by CDR3 protein, the rows form single entries marked with the most common genes and DNA. For this sample there are around 340,000 distinct CDR3 sequences; about 14% appear just once. The biggest ten clones account for 4% to 5.5% of the sample. The sample was PBMCs, taken from the stem cell graft. The receptors come from a human donor who donated a stem cell graft to a child with Fanconi anemia.

The V and J genes are TRBV5-1 and TRBJ2-2; D not certain. Germline CDR1 SGHRS, CDR2 YFSETQ. The V gene lost 0 bases and the J gene lost 0 bases, with 12 bases spanning the gap. The CDR3 loop spans 17 amino acids. CDR3 nucleotides: TGCGCCAGCAGCTTGGCCTCTGGTGGCCCGAACACCGGGGAGCTGTTTTTT. Protein product: CASSLASGGPNTGELFF. The whole variable domain, remainder taken from reference TRBV5-1 and TRBJ2-2, is KAGVTQTPRYLIKTRGQQVTLSCSPISGHRSVSWYQQTPGQGLQFLFEYFSETQRNKGNFPGRFSGRQFSNSRSEMNVSTLELGDSALYLCASSLASGGPNTGELFFGEGSRLTVL.

J is TRBJ1-2 and V is TRBV6-5, with a tentative D call TRBD1 (5 bases). Deletions cut 2 bases from V and 5 bases from J, with 12 bases between. CDR3 length: 14 residues. Germline values: CDR1 MNHEY, CDR2 SVGAGI. CDR3 nucleotides: TGTGCCAGCAGTTACCAGGGCAGAAGTTATGGCTACACCTTC. As protein: CASSYQGRSYGYTF.

This clonotype has more than one count but fewer than ten. The chain has TRBV7-9 and TRBJ2-1; 9 bases are shared with TRBD1. The CDR3 is 16 residues long. J gave up 3 bases and V 5 bases, and 8 bases lay outside the gene matches. In germline, CDR1 is SEHNR, CDR2 FQNEAQ (reference sequence). CDR3 DNA: TGTGCCAGCAGCGGTTTGCCGGGACAGGGCTACAATGAGCAGTTCTTC. This sequence encodes CASSGLPGQGYNEQFF.

This clonotype was observed a few times. Lacking the conserved final phenylalanine or tryptophan, this CDR3 likely reflects a read error. The rearrangement joins TRBV10-3 to TRBJ2-1, with TRBD1 as a possible D gene (6 bases). Trimming stripped 3 bases from V and 5 bases from J, with 14 bases between. The CDR3 loop spans 15 amino acids. Germline V gene sequence: CDR1 ENHRY, CDR2 SYGVKD. CDR3 bases: TGTGCCATCAGTGACGCCGGGACAACGAACAATGAGCAGTTCCTC. This encodes CAISDAGTTNNEQFL.

This clonotype was counted between two and nine times. The rearrangement links TRBV28 to TRBJ1-5, with 8 bases that match TRBD1. This CDR3 has 14 residues. The ends lost 7 bases at V and 6 bases at J; junction bases unmatched: 8. The germline gives CDR1 MDHEN, CDR2 SYDVKM. The CDR3 DNA follows: TGTGCCAGCACCAAACAGGGGGGTGGTCAGCCCCAGCATTTT. Its translation is CASTKQGGGQPQHF.

J is TRBJ1-1 and V is TRBV7-2; 8 nucleotides line up with TRBD1. Trimming cost V 1 base and J 0 bases; bases outside gene matches: 7. Germline V gives CDR1 SGHTA, CDR2 FQGNSA. The CDR3 length is 17 residues. CDR3 in DNA: TGTGCCAGCAGCTTAGGGGGCCGGACAGGGCTGAACACTGAAGCTTTCTTT. Its translation: CASSLGGRTGLNTEAFF.

This clonotype turned up a few times. Here the CDR3 DNA reads TGTGCCAGTAGTATGCACCGGGACAGGGCGAAGAGGACTTTCTTT. As protein: CASSMHRDRAKRTFF. V gene TRBV19 combines with J gene TRBJ1-1, with 9 bases aligning to TRBD1. CDR1 and CDR2 from the germline V gene are LNHDA and SQIVND (reference sequence). This CDR3 region has 15 residues. Germline trimming cut 3 bases from V and 12 bases from J; bases unmatched to any gene: 14.

The CDR3 region has the DNA TGTGCCACCAGCTCAGTCAGGGGCACAGATACGCAGTATTTT. This encodes CATSSVRGTDTQYF. The chain uses TRBV24-1 and TRBJ2-3; perhaps TRBD1 as D (5 bases). CDR1 and CDR2 (germline): KGHDR, SFDVKD. V dropped 7 bases and J dropped 1 base, with 11 bases sitting between them. The CDR3 extends over 14 amino acids.

CDR3 DNA sequence: TGTGCCAGCAGCCTACTAGGGACCTCTGGGGCCAACGTCCTGACTTTC. Translated, it gives CASSLLGTSGANVLTF. This sequence joins TRBV7-3 and TRBJ2-6; either TRBD1 or TRBD2 may supply D (5 bases each). Trimming removed 5 bases at V and 0 bases at J, with 11 bases between. There are 16 residues in the CDR3. The germline gives CDR1 SGHTA, CDR2 FQGTGA.

This clonotype has more than one count but fewer than ten. The genes are TRBV7-8 and TRBJ1-1, with 7 bases fitting TRBD1. The J segment lost 5 bases and the V segment lost 5 bases, leaving 8 bases of the junction unmatched. This CDR3 spans 14 amino acids. CDR1 and CDR2 (germline): SGHVS, FQNEAQ. CDR3: CASSIRTGLTEAFF. The DNA of the CDR3 is TGTGCCAGCAGCATCCGGACAGGTTTAACTGAAGCTTTCTTT.

Ten or more counts support this clonotype. J is TRBJ1-1 and V is TRBV19; D gene uncertain. There are 16 residues in the CDR3. Trimming pared 7 bases from V and 3 bases from J, leaving 21 bases between. Looked up from germline, CDR1 is LNHDA and CDR2 is SQIVND (reference sequence). The CDR3 DNA follows: TGTGCCAGTATCTCCCCCCTCTTAGGTCGGGACACTGAAGCTTTCTTT. As protein: CASISPLLGRDTEAFF.

The chain carries TRBV2 and TRBJ2-7; D remains unclear. Looked up from germline, CDR1 is SNHLY and CDR2 is FYNNEI. V was shortened by 5 bases and J by 4 bases, with 18 bases between the two germline ends. The CDR3 totals 15 residues. The CDR3 reads CASSRLETTRYEQYV. CDR3 sequence (DNA): TGTGCCAGCAGTCGACTGGAAACGACGCGATACGAGCAGTACGTC.

This chain connects TRBV6-5 to TRBJ2-2; tentative D call: TRBD1 (6 bases). V was pared by 2 bases and J by 4 bases, with 8 bases between. The CDR3 length is 14 residues. Germline V gene lookup returns CDR1 MNHEY and CDR2 SVGAGI. CDR3 nucleotides: TGTGCCAGCAGTTACAGGGGGATCACCGGGGAGCTGTTTTTT. Translated: CASSYRGITGELFF.

V usage is TRBV9 and J usage is TRBJ1-1; the match to TRBD1 covers 8 bases. The CDR3 covers 15 residues. CDR1 and CDR2 (germline): SGDLS, YYNGEE. V gave up 2 bases and J gave up 6 bases; unmatched junction bases: 9. The CDR3 reads CASSVTSGQGAEAFF. DNA of the CDR3: TGTGCCAGCAGCGTCACCTCCGGACAGGGCGCTGAAGCTTTCTTT.

The V gene is TRBV10-1, the J gene TRBJ2-7; D gene unclear. The CDR3 totals 12 residues. The V end lost 2 bases, the J end lost 3 bases, and 5 bases lay between the germline ends. Germline V gives CDR1 WNHNN, CDR2 SYGVQD (reference sequence). Here the CDR3 reads CASSEGNYEQYF. As DNA, the CDR3 is TGCGCCAGCAGTGAGGGAAACTACGAGCAGTACTTC.

This clonotype was observed at least ten times. The CDR3 coding sequence is TGTGCCATCAGTGAGTCCCGGGGGGCCGGGGAGCTGTTTTTT. This translates into CAISESRGAGELFF. The chain uses TRBV10-3 and TRBJ2-2; 7 positions agree with TRBD2. This CDR3 comprises 14 residues. V shed 0 bases, J shed 6 bases, and the junction held 1 base outside the gene matches. Per the germline V gene, CDR1 is ENHRY and CDR2 is SYGVKD.

The genes are TRBV14 and TRBJ2-2; 7 bases line up with TRBD1. V dropped 4 bases and J dropped 1; count of bases not matched to a gene: 6. The CDR3 length is 16 residues. From germline, CDR1 is SGHDN and CDR2 FVKESK. The CDR3 loop is CASSPQGEWNTGELFF. The CDR3 region has the DNA TGTGCCAGCAGCCCCCAGGGGGAATGGAACACCGGGGAGCTGTTTTTT.

This clonotype showed up many times. The chain links TRBV10-3 to TRBJ2-3; tentatively, D is TRBD2 (6 bases). Germline-derived CDR1 and CDR2 are ENHRY and SYGVKD. Trimming stripped 10 bases from V and 6 bases from J, with 29 bases between. This CDR3 spans 17 amino acids. CDR3 loop: CATASMGGGQPRDTQYF. The CDR3 nucleotides are TGTGCCACAGCCTCTATGGGTGGAGGGCAGCCCAGGGATACGCAGTATTTT.

In this sample, this clonotype turned up a few times. This chain joins TRBV12-3 or TRBV12-4 and TRBJ2-2; 11 bases align to TRBD1. This CDR3 has 15 amino acids. V was clipped by 6 bases and J by 4 bases; unmatched bases: 4. The CDR3 bases are TGTGCCAGCAGGTTCGGGACAGGGGGCACCGGGGAGCTGTTTTTT. The encoded protein is CASRFGTGGTGELFF.